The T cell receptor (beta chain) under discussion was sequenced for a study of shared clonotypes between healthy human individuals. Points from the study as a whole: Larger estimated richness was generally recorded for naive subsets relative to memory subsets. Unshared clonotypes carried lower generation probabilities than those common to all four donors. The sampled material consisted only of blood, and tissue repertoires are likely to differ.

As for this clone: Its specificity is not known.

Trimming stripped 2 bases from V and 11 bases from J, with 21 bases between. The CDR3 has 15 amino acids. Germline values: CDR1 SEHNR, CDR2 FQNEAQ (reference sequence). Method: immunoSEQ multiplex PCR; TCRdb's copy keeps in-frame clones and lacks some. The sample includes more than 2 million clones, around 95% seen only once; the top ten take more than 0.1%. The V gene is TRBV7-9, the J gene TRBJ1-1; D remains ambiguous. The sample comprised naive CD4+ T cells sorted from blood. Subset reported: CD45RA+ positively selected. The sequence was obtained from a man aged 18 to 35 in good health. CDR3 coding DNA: TGTGCCAGCAGCTTATCTCGCCAGGACCTAACTCCGGCTTTCTTT. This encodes CASSLSRQDLTPAFF.